Listed below are T cell receptor beta chains from one sample, sequenced in a study of blood T cell repertoires in COVID-19. Produced via immunoSEQ multiplex PCR; TCRdb's table is partial and in-frame only. The table includes roughly 67,000 clones, 86% detected once. The sequenced material came from peripheral blood. The receptors come from a man in his fifties or sixties with active COVID-19. CDR3s include the opening cysteine and the closing phenylalanine or tryptophan. Fields, in order: clone size, D gene, V gene, J gene, CDR3 DNA, CDR3 protein. A D gene is named only where the DNA matches it firmly. Some rows have no size entry. The others give once, few or many, or a class for an expanded clone.

>NA|NA|TRBV18|TRBJ1-6
TGTGCCAGCTCCCCTCTGGGGGAGGCGCCCCTCCACTTT
CASSPLGEAPLHF
>NA|NA|TRBV19|TRBJ1-6
TGTGCCAGTAAGAGGGCCTTCGATTATAATTCACCCCTCCACTTT
CASKRAFDYNSPLHF
>NA|TRBD2|TRBV10-2|TRBJ2-3
TGCGCCAGCAGTGAGCTGGCGGGGGGCACAGATACGCAGTATTTT
CASSELAGGTDTQYF
>NA|NA|TRBV29-1|TRBJ2-7
TGCAGCGTTTATGGTAGATCCGAGCAGTACTTC
CSVYGRSEQYF
>NA|NA|TRBV3-1/TRBV3-2|TRBJ2-7
TGTGCCAGCAGCCAAGTGGGCCGGATCTCCTACGAGCAGTACTTC
CASSQVGRISYEQYF
>NA|TRBD2|TRBV27|TRBJ2-1
TGTGCCAGCAGGAGGACTAGCGGGAGCTATTACAGCAATGAGCAGTTCTTC
CASRRTSGSYYSNEQFF
>NA|TRBD1|TRBV30|TRBJ1-5
TGTGCCTGGACCCGGACAGGAGGGAATCAGCCCCAGCATTTT
CAWTRTGGNQPQHF
>NA|TRBD1|TRBV6-1|TRBJ2-5
TGTGCCAGCAGTGAAAACAGGGGGACGGAGACCCAGTACTTC
CASSENRGTETQYF
>NA|NA|TRBV29-1|TRBJ1-1
TGCAGCGTGCAGCCTTACTATGAAGCTTTCTTT
CSVQPYYEAFF
>few|NA|TRBV3-1/TRBV3-2|TRBJ1-2
TGTGCCAGCAGCCACGGGATCTATGGCTACACCTTC
CASSHGIYGYTF
>NA|NA|TRBV6-5|TRBJ1-1
TGTGCCAGCAGTCCACGGTGGGGAGCAAACACTGAAGCTTTCTTT
CASSPRWGANTEAFF
>NA|NA|TRBV29-1|TRBJ2-4
TGCAGCGACGTCGGAGACCTTCTAGCCAAAAACATTCAGTACTTC
CSDVGDLLAKNIQYF
>NA|NA|TRBV6-2/TRBV6-3|TRBJ1-4
TGTGCCAGCAGTTACTCGATTACGGGGGATGAAAAACTGTTTTTT
CASSYSITGDEKLFF
>NA|NA|TRBV18|TRBJ1-1
TGTGCCAGCTCACCATTGGGGGGGCAGGGTAAAAACACTGAAGCTTTCTTT
CASSPLGGQGKNTEAFF